This TCR beta chain comes out of a study of chemoradiotherapy in HPV16-positive cancers (dated by TCRdb to 2022 to 2024). Concerning the study at large: Candidate HPV-specific T-cell clones and common TCR motifs were defined through functional T-cell assays on cells from a couple of HPV16-positive patients. Next, the candidate HPV-specific TCRs and motifs were followed in TCR repertoires from approximately 82 patients with HPV-related cancers. The study asked whether T-cell immunity against the HPV oncoproteins E6 and E7 changes during chemoradiotherapy and whether it affects survival.

About this clone itself: Which antigen it targets is not known. No much larger clonotype is one base removed from it; base qualities were not supplied.

To prepare the library, the immunoSEQ multiplex PCR assay was applied. Not all clones reach the TCRdb copy of this immuneACCESS table, which keeps in-frame sequences only. Checked studies attribute under half of the gap to unresolved V genes and leave the rest unexplained. The sample table contains some 5,600 clones; only one count was recorded for roughly 82% of them. The ten largest clonotypes hold roughly 9.3% of the sample. Overall results and qualifications from the work: The functional definition of HPV-specific T cells came from only a couple of HPV16-positive patients, and the survival association was reported for HPV16-positive patients. In HPV16-positive patients, expansion of HPV-responsive T cells during chemoradiotherapy was associated with improved recurrence-free survival. Expansion of candidate HPV-specific clones and E7-related TCR motifs was observed in the tumor microenvironment during treatment, whereas no such expansion was observed for non-HPV-specific T cells.

Repertoires were sampled repeatedly over the course of chemoradiotherapy, so clonal expansion could be followed in the tumor microenvironment. The source is a human donor with HPV-associated anogenital cancer. Here the sequenced sample was tumor tissue, taken from a patient who underwent chemoradiotherapy.

In nucleotide form, the sequence is TGTGCCAGCTCGAATGGGCAGGTGACAGATACGCAGTATTTT. It codes for CASSNGQVTDTQYF. The chain links TRBV11-2 with TRBJ2-3; the D gene cannot be resolved reliably. The cysteine opens and the phenylalanine closes a CDR3 of 14 amino acids. Of the read, only the CDR3 DNA is kept; its 42 bases are in frame from base 1. The germline V gene gives CDR1 as SGHAT and CDR2 as FQNNGV. V sheds 8 bases and J sheds 3 bases, leaving 15 bases between their ends. With the portions outside the CDR3 filled from the reference TRBV11-2 and TRBJ2-3 genes, the complete variable region becomes EAGVAQSPRYKIIEKRQSVAFWCNPISGHATLYWYQQILGQGPKLLIQFQNNGVVDDSQLPKDRFSAERLKGVDSTLKIQPAKLEDSAVYLCASSNGQVTDTQYFGPGTRLTVL.